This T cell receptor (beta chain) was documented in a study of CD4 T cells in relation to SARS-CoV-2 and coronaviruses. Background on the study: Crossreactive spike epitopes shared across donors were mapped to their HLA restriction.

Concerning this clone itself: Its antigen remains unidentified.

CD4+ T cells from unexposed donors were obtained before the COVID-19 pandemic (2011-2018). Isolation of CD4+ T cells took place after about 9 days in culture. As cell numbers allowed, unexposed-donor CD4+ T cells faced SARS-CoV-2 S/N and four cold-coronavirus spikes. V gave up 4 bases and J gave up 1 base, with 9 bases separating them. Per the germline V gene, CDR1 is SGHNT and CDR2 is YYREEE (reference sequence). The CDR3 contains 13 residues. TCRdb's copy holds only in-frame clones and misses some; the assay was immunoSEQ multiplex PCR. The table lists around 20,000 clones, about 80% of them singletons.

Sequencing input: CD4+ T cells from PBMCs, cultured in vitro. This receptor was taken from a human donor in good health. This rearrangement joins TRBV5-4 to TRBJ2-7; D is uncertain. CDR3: CASSITGSYEQYF. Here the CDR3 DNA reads TGTGCCAGCAGCATCACGGGTTCCTACGAGCAGTACTTC.